Shown below are 32 T cell receptor beta chains from a single sample sequenced in a study of control samples from healthy donors and cancer patients. Clones were sequenced by immunoSEQ multiplex PCR, and TCRdb holds only the in-frame ones, with some missing. The sample contains about 140,000 clones, 92% of which appear only once. Sample: blood. These receptors came from a man between 25 and 39 years old in good health.

V gene TRBV10-1 combines with J gene TRBJ2-1; perhaps TRBD1 as D (5 bases). This CDR3 region has 12 residues. The V gene lost 6 bases and the J gene lost 5 bases, with 8 bases spanning the gap. Germline lookup yields CDR1 WNHNN and CDR2 SYGVQD (reference sequence). CDR3 loop: CASSRDHNEQFF. The DNA for the CDR3 is TGCGCCAGCAGCAGGGATCACAATGAGCAGTTCTTC.

The sample holds one count of this clone. The genes are TRBV7-2 and TRBJ1-1, with D tentatively TRBD1 (6 bases). Trimming removed 5 bases at V and 6 bases at J, with 19 bases between. The CDR3 contains 15 residues. CDR1 is SGHTA and CDR2 is FQGNSA in the germline V gene. CDR3 sequence reads: CASSQRGGRASEAFF. The CDR3 region has the DNA TGTGCCAGCAGCCAGAGGGGGGGGCGGGCCTCTGAAGCTTTCTTT. The full variable domain, its missing parts supplied by reference TRBV7-2 and TRBJ1-1, is GAGVSQSPSNKVTEKGKDVELRCDPISGHTALYWYRQSLGQGLEFLIYFQGNSAPDKSGLPSDRFSAERTGGSVSTLTIQRTQQEDSAVYLCASSQRGGRASEAFFGQGTRLTVV.

For the CDR3, the DNA is TGTGCCAGTAGTTCCGGTCGGTGGAGCTCCTACAATGAGCAGTTCTTC. This encodes CASSSGRWSSYNEQFF. The chain is built from TRBV19 and TRBJ2-1, with D unclear. The V end lost 5 bases, the J end lost 0 bases, and 14 bases lay between the germline ends. Germline CDR1 is LNHDA and CDR2 is SQIVND (reference sequence). This CDR3 comprises 16 residues. Variable domain in full (rest from reference TRBV19 and TRBJ2-1): DGGITQSPKYLFRKEGQNVTLSCEQNLNHDAMYWYRQDPGQGLRLIYYSQIVNDFQKGDIAEGYSVSREKKESFPLTVTSAQKNPTAFYLCASSSGRWSSYNEQFFGPGTRLTVL.

V and J are TRBV28 and TRBJ1-2; 12 positions match TRBD1. Germline V CDR1 and CDR2: MDHEN, SYDVKM. The junction had 9 bases not matched to a gene; V was cut back by 4 bases and J by 9 bases. CDR3 length equals 15 residues. The CDR3 protein is CASSSRDRGPSRYTF. The DNA for the CDR3 is TGTGCCAGCAGTTCTAGGGACAGGGGGCCAAGTCGCTACACCTTC.

V is TRBV14 and J is TRBJ2-5, with D perhaps matching TRBD1 (6 bases). The CDR3 runs to 13 residues. V was cut by 3 bases and J by 13 bases, with 18 bases left in between. Per germline, CDR1 SGHDN and CDR2 FVKESK. CDR3: CASSQVLDRIRYF. CDR3 nucleotides: TGTGCCAGCAGCCAGGTATTAGACAGGATCCGGTACTTC.

The chain uses TRBV6-2 or TRBV6-3 and TRBJ2-1; 7 bases align to TRBD2. The CDR3 runs to 15 residues. V lost 2 bases, J lost 8 bases, and 9 bases stayed unmatched. From germline, CDR1 is MNHEY and CDR2 SVGEGT. The CDR3 region is CASSYRGGGPYEQFF. The CDR3 coding sequence is TGTGCCAGCAGTTACCGTGGGGGAGGGCCATATGAGCAGTTCTTC.

The chain employs TRBV10-3 and TRBJ1-2; the D gene is possibly TRBD1 (5 bases). CDR3 size: 13 residues. The ends were cut back, 4 bases at V and 6 bases at J, with 12 bases in the middle. Germline V gene sequence: CDR1 ENHRY, CDR2 SYGVKD. The DNA of the CDR3 is TGTGCCATCAGTGGGGGCAGGGAGAATGGCTACACCTTC. Translating gives CAISGGRENGYTF.

This clone has only one observation. The junction departs from the called germline gene at one end, perhaps through a read error. The V call is TRBV5-3, the J call TRBJ2-1; 8 nucleotides match TRBD1. TRBV5-3 is marked as an open reading frame, function uncertain. The CDR3 totals 18 residues. CDR3 bases: TGTACCAGAAGCAGGGGGCGGGATCGATCTATAACTGGTAATGAGCAGTTCTTC. Its protein is CTRSRGRDRSITGNEQFF.

This clone was seen only once. The rearrangement joins TRBV29-1 to TRBJ2-1; 7 nucleotides line up with TRBD2. Germline lookup yields CDR1 SQVTM and CDR2 ANQGSEA. Losses at the gene ends were 4 bases for V and 4 bases for J; bases not matched to a gene: 25. This CDR3 has 20 amino acids. CDR3 sequence reads: CSVGIEAGATVGPDYNEQFF. As DNA, the CDR3 is TGCAGCGTTGGTATTGAGGCGGGAGCGACCGTTGGACCCGATTACAATGAGCAGTTCTTC.

The CDR3 is CASSPSIRSAGTNYGYTF. As DNA, the CDR3 is TGTGCCAGCTCACCATCGATTCGGTCAGCAGGGACCAACTATGGCTACACCTTC. The chain links TRBV18 to TRBJ1-2; tentative D call: TRBD1 (5 bases). CDR1 and CDR2 (germline): KGHSH, LQKENI. The V end lost 2 bases, the J end lost 2 bases, and 21 bases lay between the germline ends. The CDR3 extends over 18 amino acids.

The chain has TRBV6-9 and TRBJ1-4; TRBD1 agrees at 8 bases. The CDR3 has 15 amino acids. J was trimmed by 7 bases and V by 5 bases; bases with no gene match: 9. Germline V gene data show CDR1 as MNHGY and CDR2 as SVAAGI. The CDR3 loop is CASSIQGAASEKLFF. CDR3 coding DNA: TGTGCCAGCAGTATTCAGGGGGCGGCTAGTGAAAAACTGTTTTTT.

This chain uses TRBV24-1 with TRBJ2-1; D is perhaps TRBD1 (6 bases). Trimming cost V 3 bases and J 7 bases, with 9 bases left between them. The CDR3 covers 13 residues. CDR1 KGHDR and CDR2 SFDVKD come from the germline V gene. CDR3 DNA sequence: TGTGCCACCAGTGATGTCAGGGGTAATGAGCAGTTCTTC. Translating gives CATSDVRGNEQFF.

This chain connects TRBV19 to TRBJ2-1; 7 bases match TRBD1. Germline values: CDR1 LNHDA, CDR2 SQIVND (reference sequence). Losses at the gene ends were 8 bases for V and 3 bases for J; bases not matched to a gene: 7. The CDR3 covers 14 residues. CDR3 bases: TGTGCCAGTCGACAGGGCGAAATCTACAATGAGCAGTTCTTC. It translates to CASRQGEIYNEQFF.

This clone was counted only a few times. The rearrangement links TRBV28 to TRBJ2-7, with 11 nucleotides matching TRBD2. CDR1 MDHEN and CDR2 SYDVKM come from the germline V gene. V gave up 5 bases and J gave up 4 bases; unmatched junction bases: 4. This CDR3 is built from 14 residues. CDR3 bases: TGTGCCAGCAGTACTAGCGGGAGCGTGTACGAGCAGTACTTC. As protein: CASSTSGSVYEQYF.

J is TRBJ2-7 and V is TRBV6-4, with 9 bases identical to TRBD1. The CDR3 extends over 13 amino acids. Germline loops: CDR1 MRHNA, CDR2 SNTAGT. The ends lost 6 bases at V and 4 bases at J; junction bases unmatched: 4. The CDR3 region is CASSKDRGYEQYF. The CDR3 DNA is TGTGCCAGCAGCAAGGACAGGGGTTACGAGCAGTACTTC.

The chain uses TRBV6-1 and TRBJ2-1; 9 positions match TRBD1. Germline V gives CDR1 MNHNS, CDR2 SASEGT. CDR3 length equals 18 residues. Losses at the gene ends were 3 bases for V and 0 bases for J; bases not matched to a gene: 9. As DNA, the CDR3 is TGTGCCAGCAGTGATCGACAGGGGGTGACCCGCTCCTACAATGAGCAGTTCTTC. Translation gives CASSDRQGVTRSYNEQFF.

The genes are TRBV28 and TRBJ2-1; 8 nucleotides align to TRBD2. Germline V gives CDR1 MDHEN, CDR2 SYDVKM. V trimming: 6 bases; J trimming: 9 bases; junction bases outside the gene matches: 13. The CDR3 is 15 amino acids. DNA for the CDR3: TGTGCCAGCAGCCCCATATCGGGAGGGCGAATTGAGCAGTTCTTC. Its translation is CASSPISGGRIEQFF.

The chain couples TRBV7-9 to TRBJ1-3; 9 bases line up with TRBD1. Germline CDR1 reads SEHNR; CDR2 reads FQNEAQ (reference sequence). The V and J ends lost 4 bases and 5 bases, in that order; junction bases with no gene match: 12. The CDR3 totals 17 residues. CDR3: CASSSTGQGMFRNTIYF. The CDR3 bases are TGTGCCAGCAGCTCTACAGGACAGGGGATGTTTCGAAACACCATATATTTT. The full variable domain, with the rest looked up from reference TRBV7-9 and TRBJ1-3, is DTGVSQNPRHKITKRGQNVTFRCDPISEHNRLYWYRQTLGQGPEFLTYFQNEAQLEKSRLLSDRFSAERPKGSFSTLEIQRTEQGDSAMYLCASSSTGQGMFRNTIYFGEGSWLTVV.

This clone has a single count. The rearrangement uses TRBV9 and TRBJ1-5; D remains ambiguous. This CDR3 is built from 13 residues. The V end was cut by 1 base, the J end by 0 bases, with 2 bases between. Germline lookup yields CDR1 SGDLS and CDR2 YYNGEE. CDR3 sequence (DNA): TGTGCCAGCAGCGTAAATAGCAATCAGCCCCAGCATTTT. Its translation: CASSVNSNQPQHF. Together with reference TRBV9 and TRBJ1-5, the CDR3 gives the full variable domain: DSGVTQTPKHLITATGQRVTLRCSPRSGDLSVYWYQQSLDQGLQFLIQYYNGEERAKGNILERFSAQQFPDLHSELNLSSLELGDSALYFCASSVNSNQPQHFGDGTRLSIL.

The rearrangement joins TRBV6-4 to TRBJ2-6; weak D call: TRBD1 (5 bases). V dropped 0 bases and J dropped 0 bases, with 15 bases sitting between them. The CDR3 is 19 amino acids. Per germline, CDR1 MRHNA and CDR2 SNTAGT. The CDR3 sequence: CASSDSLGPFASGANVLTF. The CDR3 coding sequence is TGTGCCAGCAGTGACTCGTTGGGGCCCTTTGCCTCTGGGGCCAACGTCCTGACTTTC.

CDR3 loop: CSVEAPFDTQYF. The CDR3 nucleotides read TGCAGCGTTGAAGCACCCTTCGATACGCAGTATTTT. The chain employs TRBV29-1 and TRBJ2-3; D unclear. Germline CDR1 SQVTM, CDR2 ANQGSEA. The CDR3 extends over 12 amino acids. Trimming shortened V by 1 base and J by 6 bases, and 8 bases separated the two germline ends.

The rearrangement joins TRBV3-1 (or the pseudogene TRBV3-2) to TRBJ2-1; TRBD2 matches 13 bases. Germline trimming cut 1 base from V and 7 bases from J; bases unmatched to any gene: 16. The CDR3 length is 20 residues. In germline, CDR1 is LGHDT, CDR2 YNNKEL (reference sequence). This CDR3 is CASSQVPGLAGFREDNEQFF. The CDR3, as DNA: TGTGCCAGCAGCCAAGTCCCGGGACTAGCGGGATTTCGGGAGGATAATGAGCAGTTCTTC.

This clone has only one observation. The sample contains more than one DNA sequence encoding this CDR3. This chain uses TRBV18 with TRBJ2-3; D is unresolved. The CDR3 contains 13 residues. CDR1 and CDR2 (germline): KGHSH, LQKENI. Trimming took off 0 bases at V and 0 bases at J, with 1 base between the two ends. The CDR3 nucleotides read TGTGCCAGCTCACCACCAAGCACAGATACGCAGTATTTT. The encoded protein is CASSPPSTDTQYF.

V is TRBV18 and J is TRBJ1-2, with unresolved D. CDR3 length: 15 amino acids. The germline gives CDR1 KGHSH, CDR2 LQKENI. The V gene lost 2 bases and the J gene lost 2 bases, with 12 bases spanning the gap. The CDR3 nucleotides are TGTGCCAGCTCACCAGGTCGCCGGTCGAACTATGGCTACACCTTC. It encodes CASSPGRRSNYGYTF.

The chain recombines TRBV28 with TRBJ2-6, with a possible D match to TRBD1 (5 bases). Germline V CDR1 and CDR2: MDHEN, SYDVKM. V was trimmed by 6 bases and J by 2 bases, leaving 14 bases between them. CDR3 size: 16 residues. As DNA, the CDR3 is TGTGCCAGCAGCCACGCAGGGCATGCTGGGGCCAACGTCCTGACTTTC. It codes for CASSHAGHAGANVLTF.

This clone was counted a few times. At the DNA level, this CDR3 is encoded by other sequences in the same sample as well. The rearrangement joins TRBV28 to TRBJ1-2; 8 bases map to TRBD1. Germline V CDR1 and CDR2: MDHEN, SYDVKM. With 2 bases clipped from V and 4 bases from J, the junction kept 0 bases outside the gene matches. The CDR3 has 13 amino acids. The CDR3 here is CASSLQGAYGYTF. CDR3 DNA: TGTGCCAGCAGTTTACAGGGGGCCTATGGCTACACCTTC.

For this clone: This CDR3 is also generated by other DNA sequences in the sample. J is TRBJ2-7 and V is TRBV28; D may be TRBD2 (5 bases). Germline values: CDR1 MDHEN, CDR2 SYDVKM. V gave up 2 bases and J gave up 4 bases, with 12 bases separating them. The CDR3 is made up of 14 amino acids. The CDR3 bases are TGTGCCAGCAGTTTAGCGGGCCAATCTTACGAGCAGTACTTC. This translates into CASSLAGQSYEQYF. Using reference TRBV28 and TRBJ2-7 for the parts outside the CDR3, the full variable domain is DVKVTQSSRYLVKRTGEKVFLECVQDMDHENMFWYRQDPGLGLRLIYFSYDVKMKEKGDIPEGYSVSREKKERFSLILESASTNQTSMYLCASSLAGQSYEQYFGPGTRLTVT.

The chain combines TRBV5-4 with TRBJ2-7; the D is unclear. Trimming took off 1 base at V and 3 bases at J, with 17 bases between the two ends. From germline, CDR1 is SGHNT and CDR2 YYREEE (reference sequence). The CDR3 consists of 16 residues. CDR3 in DNA: TGTGCCAGCAGCTTGAAAGCGCGAGGCATGAACTACGAGCAGTACTTC. Translated, it gives CASSLKARGMNYEQYF.

V usage is TRBV27 and J usage is TRBJ2-7; weak D call: TRBD1 (5 bases). V shed 6 bases and J shed 2 bases, with 20 bases lying between them. The CDR3 totals 16 residues. Germline V lookup: CDR1 MNHEY, CDR2 SMNVEV (reference sequence). The CDR3 DNA sequence: TGTGCCAGCAGCCCACGCAGGGCCCCTGTCCCCTACGAGCAGTACTTC. Its protein is CASSPRRAPVPYEQYF.

The gene calls are TRBV6-6 and TRBJ1-5; possible D gene TRBD1, 5 bases. Germline loops: CDR1 MNHNY, CDR2 SVGAGI (reference sequence). V gave up 4 bases and J gave up 4 bases, with 17 bases separating them. The CDR3 is made up of 16 amino acids. The CDR3 region is CASSFHPGAANQPQHF. The CDR3, as DNA: TGTGCCAGCAGTTTCCACCCCGGGGCCGCAAATCAGCCCCAGCATTTT.

This clone was seen just once. The gene calls are TRBV18 and TRBJ2-2, with D unclear. Trimming removed 3 bases at V and 4 bases at J, with 9 bases between. Per the germline V gene, CDR1 is KGHSH and CDR2 is LQKENI. The CDR3 has 14 residues. CDR3 sequence (DNA): TGTGCCAGCTCACCTCCGACAACCACCGGGGAGCTGTTTTTT. It translates to CASSPPTTTGELFF.

This clone was observed a single time. The gene calls are TRBV19 and TRBJ2-7; D ambiguous. This CDR3 has 13 amino acids. The ends were cut back, 3 bases at V and 4 bases at J, with 10 bases in the middle. Germline CDR1 reads LNHDA; CDR2 reads SQIVND (reference sequence). This CDR3 reads CASSIRQAYEQYF. The CDR3 region has the DNA TGTGCCAGTAGTATTCGCCAGGCTTACGAGCAGTACTTC.